These 21 T cell receptor beta chains were all obtained from the same sample, sequenced in a study of CD8+CD57+ T cells in acquired aplastic anemia. The study profiled TCR beta VDJ and CDR3 using genomic DNA as template. One entry per CDR3 protein results from TCRdb running MiXCR on the reads. The sample consists of some 290,000 distinct CDR3 sequences, 50% to 70% of them appearing once. Sequencing was carried out using sorted CD4+, CD8+, or CD8+CD57+ T cells (not recorded which) from PBMCs. The receptors derive from a human donor with severe aplastic anemia or a healthy control (not recorded which).

The chain links TRBV10-3 to TRBJ1-5; TRBD1 is a possible D gene (5 bases). The V end lost 4 bases, the J end lost 0 bases, and 10 bases lay between the germline ends. This CDR3 is built from 15 residues. Germline CDR1 and CDR2: ENHRY and SYGVKD. The CDR3 nucleotides are TGTGCCATCAGTGTTTCAGGGAATAGCAATCAGCCCCAGCATTTT. Its translation is CAISVSGNSNQPQHF.

Of note for this clonotype: The junction departs from germline at one end; a sequencing error may be responsible. The J gene is TRBJ2-3, the V gene TRBV10-3; no clear D. This CDR3 has 13 amino acids. CDR1 is ENHRY and CDR2 is SYGVKD in the germline V gene. CDR3: CASSEAATDTQYF. In nucleotides, the CDR3 is TGTGCCAGCAGTGAGGCAGCCACAGATACGCAGTATTTT.

The table lists this clonotype with many counts. The J gene is TRBJ2-1, the V gene TRBV6-5, with D possibly being TRBD1 (6 bases). Germline V CDR1 and CDR2: MNHEY, SVGAGI. The CDR3 is 14 amino acids. V was clipped by 7 bases and J by 3 bases, with 13 bases between them. CDR3 coding DNA: TGTGCCAGCACCTACGGACAGCACTACAATGAGCAGTTCTTC. Translating gives CASTYGQHYNEQFF.

This clonotype was seen many times. The genes are TRBV3-1 and TRBJ2-1; D is unclear. V lost 0 bases and J lost 10, with 10 bases in between. The CDR3 consists of 13 residues. Germline V gene lookup returns CDR1 LGHDT and CDR2 YNNKEL (reference sequence). Here the CDR3 reads CASSQERTREQFF. CDR3 DNA: TGTGCCAGCAGCCAAGAGAGAACCAGGGAGCAGTTCTTC.

This chain uses TRBV7-2 with TRBJ1-3; the D is unclear. The CDR3 is made up of 15 amino acids. Looked up from germline, CDR1 is SGHTA and CDR2 is FQGNSA. Trimming left V 5 bases short and J 0 bases short, with 11 bases between. CDR3 region: CASSPFESSGNTIYF. In DNA, the CDR3 is TGTGCCAGCAGCCCCTTTGAGAGCTCTGGAAACACCATATATTTT.

This chain connects TRBV10-3 to TRBJ1-2; D is undetermined. The germline V gene has CDR1 ENHRY and CDR2 SYGVKD. The V gene lost 3 bases and the J gene lost 2 bases, with 10 bases spanning the gap. The CDR3 is 14 residues long. CDR3 residues: CAISESAKNYGYTF. CDR3 DNA sequence: TGTGCCATCAGTGAATCGGCAAAAAACTATGGCTACACCTTC.

Ten or more counts support this clonotype. V gene TRBV24-1 combines with J gene TRBJ2-1, with D unresolved. The ends were cut back, 4 bases at V and 4 bases at J, with 7 bases in the middle. The CDR3 length is 13 residues. Germline lookup yields CDR1 KGHDR and CDR2 SFDVKD. This chain's CDR3 is CATSESGYNEQFF. The CDR3 DNA reads TGTGCCACCAGTGAATCCGGTTACAATGAGCAGTTCTTC.

The J gene is TRBJ2-5, the V gene TRBV5-6; 8 nucleotides line up with TRBD1. This CDR3 has 15 residues. J lost 5 bases, V lost 4 bases, and 10 bases had no gene match. Germline V gene data show CDR1 as SGHDT and CDR2 as YYEEEE. The DNA of the CDR3 is TGTGCCAGCAGCGCGGGGCAGGGGGCATGGGAGACCCAGTACTTC. This codes for CASSAGQGAWETQYF.

This clonotype was observed a handful of times. The chain is built from TRBV7-2 and TRBJ1-6, with 11 bases lining up with TRBD1. The CDR3 length is 14 residues. Per the germline V gene, CDR1 is SGHTA and CDR2 is FQGNSA. V lost 6 bases to trimming and J lost 9 bases; unmatched junction nucleotides: 4. The CDR3 DNA reads TGTGCCAGCAGATCGGACAGGGGGCCTTCACCCCTCCACTTT. Protein: CASRSDRGPSPLHF. The variable domain in full, completed from reference TRBV7-2 and TRBJ1-6, reads GAGVSQSPSNKVTEKGKDVELRCDPISGHTALYWYRQSLGQGLEFLIYFQGNSAPDKSGLPSDRFSAERTGGSVSTLTIQRTQQEDSAVYLCASRSDRGPSPLHFGNGTRLTVT.

This clonotype was seen a handful of times. One end of the junction fails to match germline, which may point to a read error. This chain links TRBV20-1 with TRBJ2-1, with unresolved D. CDR1 and CDR2 from the germline V gene are DFQATT and SNEGSKA (reference sequence). This CDR3 is 11 amino acids long. The CDR3 region is CSAPLLTRSVF. In DNA form, the CDR3 reads TGCAGTGCTCCATTGCTTACCCGAAGCGTCTTC.

DNA for the CDR3: TGCAGTGCTAGCATGACAACAAGCTATGGCTACACCTTC. It is translated as CSASMTTSYGYTF. The J gene is TRBJ1-2, the V gene TRBV20-1, with no clear D. CDR1 and CDR2 (germline): DFQATT, SNEGSKA (reference sequence). CDR3 length: 13 residues. Trimming removed 3 bases at V and 4 bases at J, with 12 bases between.

This clonotype appeared once. Here the CDR3 reads CSAKAQGARETQYF. In DNA, the CDR3 is TGCAGTGCTAAAGCACAGGGGGCCAGGGAGACCCAGTACTTC. The gene calls are TRBV20-1 and TRBJ2-5; 9 nucleotides agree with TRBD1. Germline V gene data show CDR1 as DFQATT and CDR2 as SNEGSKA (reference sequence). J was trimmed by 5 bases and V by 4 bases; bases with no gene match: 8. CDR3 length: 14 amino acids.

This sequence joins TRBV25-1 and TRBJ1-1; tentative D call: TRBD1 (5 bases). The length of the CDR3 is 15 residues. The V gene's germline CDR1 is MGHDK and CDR2 SYGVNS. V gave up 2 bases and J gave up 2 bases, with 12 bases separating them. CDR3 bases: TGTGCCAGCAGTGAAGGGGGGAAGGGAAACACTGAAGCTTTCTTT. It is translated as CASSEGGKGNTEAFF.

The chain joins TRBV29-1 to TRBJ1-2; weak D call: TRBD1 (5 bases). The CDR3 length is 13 residues. The V end was cut by 5 bases, the J end by 3 bases, with 13 bases between. In germline, CDR1 is SQVTM, CDR2 ANQGSEA. The CDR3 loop reads CSVPQPGDYGYTF. The CDR3 DNA is TGCAGCGTTCCCCAACCGGGGGACTATGGCTACACCTTC.

This clonotype was seen many times. The chain joins TRBV6-5 to TRBJ1-1; D remains unclear. Looked up from germline, CDR1 is MNHEY and CDR2 is SVGAGI. CDR3 length: 16 residues. With 7 bases removed from V and 5 bases from J, the gap between germline ends came to 23 bases. The CDR3 DNA reads as TGTGCCAGCACTTGGAGATTTACCCCCGGGCGTACTGAAGCTTTCTTT. Its protein is CASTWRFTPGRTEAFF.

This clonotype was detected a few times. The chain joins TRBV20-1 to TRBJ2-7, with 9 bases that match TRBD2. After removal of 3 bases from V and 4 bases from J, the junction contained 4 bases not matched to a gene. Germline-derived CDR1 and CDR2 are DFQATT and SNEGSKA (reference sequence). This CDR3 has 13 residues. The CDR3 coding sequence is TGCAGTGCTAGGGCGGGACTAGCATACGAGCAGTACTTC. It specifies CSARAGLAYEQYF.

The rearrangement uses TRBV7-9 and TRBJ2-5; 10 positions agree with TRBD2. V trimming: 0 bases; J trimming: 4 bases; junction bases outside the gene matches: 5. Germline CDR1 reads SEHNR; CDR2 reads FQNEAQ (reference sequence). The CDR3 consists of 16 residues. The CDR3 DNA reads as TGTGCCAGCAGCTTAGCACCTAGCGGGAGTAGAGAGACCCAGTACTTC. Translation: CASSLAPSGSRETQYF. The full variable domain, rest sourced from reference TRBV7-9 and TRBJ2-5, is DTGVSQNPRHKITKRGQNVTFRCDPISEHNRLYWYRQTLGQGPEFLTYFQNEAQLEKSRLLSDRFSAERPKGSFSTLEIQRTEQGDSAMYLCASSLAPSGSRETQYFGPGTRLLVL.

This clonotype has at least ten counts. The chain combines TRBV9 with TRBJ1-2, with D perhaps TRBD1 (5 bases). V dropped 0 bases and J dropped 8 bases, with 11 bases sitting between them. The CDR3 sequence is 13 residues long. Germline values: CDR1 SGDLS, CDR2 YYNGEE. In DNA form, the CDR3 reads TGTGCCAGCAGCGTAGAAAGGGGTGGAGGCTACACCTTC. Residues: CASSVERGGGYTF.

This clonotype showed up many times. The rearrangement links TRBV16 to TRBJ2-1; D is unclear. Germline V lookup: CDR1 KGHSY, CDR2 FQNENV. This CDR3 is 11 amino acids long. The V end was cut by 4 bases, the J end by 8 bases, with 6 bases between. The CDR3 DNA is TGTGCCAGCAGCCGCCAGTATGAGCAGTTCTTC. This gives the protein CASSRQYEQFF.

The chain links TRBV7-9 to TRBJ2-6; D is uncertain. The CDR3 is made up of 12 amino acids. Trimming left V 11 bases short and J 0 bases short, with 5 bases between. Germline values: CDR1 SEHNR, CDR2 FQNEAQ (reference sequence). This CDR3 reads CAHDSGANVLTF. The CDR3, as DNA: TGTGCCCATGACTCTGGGGCCAACGTCCTGACTTTC.

The V call is TRBV6-4, the J call TRBJ1-2; TRBD1 aligns across 9 bases. The ends lost 6 bases at V and 5 bases at J; junction bases unmatched: 10. From germline, CDR1 is MRHNA and CDR2 SNTAGT. CDR3 length: 15 residues. The DNA of the CDR3 is TGTGCCAGCAGACTGGAAGGACAGGGGTTGTATGGCTACACCTTC. It specifies CASRLEGQGLYGYTF.